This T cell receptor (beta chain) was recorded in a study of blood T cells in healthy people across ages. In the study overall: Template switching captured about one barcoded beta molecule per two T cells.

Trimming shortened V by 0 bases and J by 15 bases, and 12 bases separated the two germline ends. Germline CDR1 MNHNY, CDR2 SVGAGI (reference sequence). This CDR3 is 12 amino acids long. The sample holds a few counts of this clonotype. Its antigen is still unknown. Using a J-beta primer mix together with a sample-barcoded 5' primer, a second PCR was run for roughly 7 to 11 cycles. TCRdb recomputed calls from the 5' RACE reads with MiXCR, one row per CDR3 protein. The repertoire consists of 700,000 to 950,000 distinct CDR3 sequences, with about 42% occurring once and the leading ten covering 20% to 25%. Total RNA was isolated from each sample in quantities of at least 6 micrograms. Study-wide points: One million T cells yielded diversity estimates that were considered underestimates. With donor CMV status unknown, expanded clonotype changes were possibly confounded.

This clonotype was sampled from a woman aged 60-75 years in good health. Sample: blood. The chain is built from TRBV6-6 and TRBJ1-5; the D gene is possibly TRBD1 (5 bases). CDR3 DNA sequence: TGTGCCAGCAGTTACTCATTAGACAGTAGGCATTTT. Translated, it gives CASSYSLDSRHF.